The T cell receptor beta chain under discussion was sequenced for a study of vaccination effects on CD4 cells after COVID-19. Study details: A median of 72 days separated the second dose and sampling.

Clones were sequenced by immunoSEQ multiplex PCR, and TCRdb holds only the in-frame ones, with some missing. Here the sample spans under 40,000 clones, 70% to 85% being singletons. For this clone: Its specificity is unknown.

The ViraFEST assay expanded antigen-specific CD4+ T cells with viral peptide pools before sequencing. Culturing for about 10 days preceded CD4+ T cell isolation. Participants were given two doses of BNT162b2 or mRNA-1273 vaccine. On day 3 and again on day 7, half the medium was replaced with IL-2 medium. The ends were cut back, 4 bases at V and 0 bases at J, with 10 bases in the middle. This CDR3 is 14 amino acids long. Germline V gene sequence: CDR1 GTSNPN, CDR2 SVGIG (reference sequence). The clonotype comes from a human donor who received a COVID-19 vaccine. Some clones in this sample may be carry-over from other donors' samples. Material: CD4+ T cells from PBMCs cultured with HCoV-NL63 spike peptides, obtained after COVID-19 vaccination. The chain uses TRBV30 and TRBJ2-1; no firm D call. The CDR3 DNA reads TGTGCCTGGAATAGGGCCAGCTCCTACAATGAGCAGTTCTTC. It specifies CAWNRASSYNEQFF.